The rows below give T cell receptor beta chains drawn from one sample of a study of blood T cell repertoires in COVID-19. The repertoire was sequenced with immunoSEQ multiplex PCR; TCRdb's copy has only in-frame clones and lacks some. The data hold around 250,000 clones, with around four fifths observed a single time. The sequenced material came from peripheral blood. The receptors here all came from a man aged 80 or over with acute or convalescent COVID-19. Both conserved end residues are part of each CDR3. The D gene is left open where the match is weak. Size is omitted from some rows. Given values are once, few, many or a class for expanded clones.

>-|TRBD1|TRBV6-5|TRBJ1-1
CASNRDRRGTEAFF
TGTGCCAGCAACCGGGACAGGCGAGGCACTGAAGCTTTCTTT
>few|-|TRBV6-5|TRBJ2-1
CASSYSQVAYNEQFF
TGTGCCAGCAGTTACTCGCAGGTCGCGTACAATGAGCAGTTCTTC
>-|-|TRBV5-5|TRBJ2-5
CASSSQRSPQETQYF
TGTGCCAGCAGCTCCCAGCGTTCGCCCCAAGAGACCCAGTACTTC
>few|TRBD1|TRBV28|TRBJ2-7
CASREQGAYEQYF
TGTGCCAGCAGGGAACAGGGGGCTTACGAGCAGTACTTC
>few|-|TRBV18|TRBJ1-1
CASSSGPNTEAFF
TGTGCCAGCTCTTCGGGTCCTAACACTGAAGCTTTCTTT
>-|TRBD1|TRBV5-1|TRBJ2-1
CASSSLAADRGRYNEQFF
TGCGCCAGCAGCTCCCTCGCCGCAGACAGGGGCAGGTACAATGAGCAGTTCTTC
>-|TRBD2|TRBV5-1|TRBJ2-7
CASSLFASGTYEQYF
TGCGCCAGCAGCTTGTTTGCTAGCGGAACCTACGAGCAGTACTTC
>-|-|TRBV25-1|TRBJ1-1
CASSPRDRITEAFF
TGTGCCAGCAGTCCCAGGGATCGGATCACTGAAGCTTTCTTT
>-|-|TRBV6-5|TRBJ2-4
CASDVQGLDIQYF
TGTGCCAGCGACGTTCAGGGGCTTGACATTCAGTACTTC
>-|TRBD1|TRBV12-5|TRBJ2-1
CASGTDRGYYNEQFF
TGTGCTAGTGGTACTGACAGGGGGTATTACAATGAGCAGTTCTTC
>-|-|TRBV5-1|TRBJ1-2
CASSQTNLNYGYTF
TGCGCCAGCAGTCAGACTAATCTTAACTATGGCTACACCTTC
>-|TRBD2|TRBV7-9|TRBJ2-3
CASIPLGGGKADTQYF
TGTGCCAGCATCCCTCTGGGGGGGGGTAAGGCAGATACGCAGTATTTT
>-|-|TRBV5-1|TRBJ2-7
CASSWSTGPYEQYF
TGCGCCAGCAGCTGGTCGACAGGACCCTACGAGCAGTACTTC
>-|-|TRBV9|TRBJ1-3
CASSAGLSLSGNTIYF
TGTGCCAGCAGCGCCGGACTGAGCTTGTCTGGAAACACCATATATTTT
>-|TRBD1|TRBV9|TRBJ2-2
CASSPRTGQNTGELFF
TGTGCCAGCAGCCCACGGACAGGGCAGAACACCGGGGAGCTGTTTTTT
>-|-|TRBV2|TRBJ2-3
CASSDVYNTQYF
TGTGCCAGCAGTGATGTCTATAATACGCAGTATTTT
>-|-|TRBV19|TRBJ1-1
CASSIRGVEFWRAFF
TGTGCCAGTAGTATAAGAGGTGTGGAGTTTTGGAGAGCTTTCTTT
>-|TRBD1|TRBV6-1|TRBJ1-5
CASSERDRGGNQPQHF
TGTGCCAGCAGTGAAAGGGACAGGGGTGGCAATCAGCCCCAGCATTTT
>-|-|TRBV7-9|TRBJ1-5
CASSLGGVGNQPQHF
TGTGCCAGCAGCTTAGGGGGGGTTGGCAATCAGCCCCAGCATTTT
>-|TRBD2|TRBV28|TRBJ2-7
CASSSPGGTSGKRVGYEQYF
TGTGCCAGCAGTTCCCCAGGAGGGACTAGCGGGAAAAGGGTAGGATACGAGCAGTACTTC
>-|-|TRBV27|TRBJ2-1
CASSLVSSYNEQFF
TGTGCCAGCAGTTTAGTGAGCTCCTACAATGAGCAGTTCTTC
>-|-|TRBV5-1|TRBJ1-1
CASSLAGGTVTEAFF
TGCGCCAGCAGCTTGGCCGGGGGGACCGTCACTGAAGCTTTCTTT
>-|-|TRBV30|TRBJ2-5
CAWSVHRPGQETQYF
TGTGCCTGGAGTGTTCACAGACCAGGACAAGAGACCCAGTACTTC
>-|-|TRBV11-2|TRBJ1-3
CASSPRTVFGNTIYF
TGTGCCAGCAGCCCCAGGACAGTTTTCGGAAACACCATATATTTT
>-|-|TRBV5-1|TRBJ2-1
CASSLSTDPRGEQFF
TGCGCCAGCAGCCTCTCGACAGACCCTAGGGGTGAGCAGTTCTTC
>-|-|TRBV6-5|TRBJ1-5
CASSKTVNQPQHF
TGTGCCAGCAGCAAGACAGTTAATCAGCCCCAGCATTTT
>once|TRBD1|TRBV18|TRBJ2-5
CASSPLTGVETQYF
TGTGCCAGCTCACCACTTACAGGGGTAGAGACCCAGTACTTC
>-|-|TRBV24-1|TRBJ1-3
CATQGLAGNTIYF
TGTGCCACCCAGGGTTTAGCTGGAAACACCATATATTTT
>-|TRBD2|TRBV7-8|TRBJ2-7
CASSDLLAGVTYEQYF
TGTGCCAGCAGCGACCTTCTAGCGGGAGTCACCTACGAGCAGTACTTC
>-|TRBD1|TRBV18|TRBJ2-7
CASSPGTEVYEQYF
TGTGCCAGCTCACCCGGGACAGAAGTCTACGAGCAGTACTTC
>-|TRBD2|TRBV15|TRBJ2-1
CATSRDPRLAGGTRDNEQFF
TGTGCCACCAGCAGAGACCCCCGACTAGCGGGAGGGACTAGGGACAATGAGCAGTTCTTC
>-|-|TRBV6-4|TRBJ2-1
CASSLKGQFTANEQFF
TGTGCCAGCAGTCTAAAGGGGCAGTTCACCGCCAATGAGCAGTTCTTC
>-|TRBD1|TRBV24-1|TRBJ2-5
CATSDVSGQGTLQETQYF
TGTGCCACCAGTGATGTAAGCGGACAGGGGACTCTACAAGAGACCCAGTACTTC
>-|-|TRBV7-9|TRBJ2-1
CASSARNEQFF
TGTGCCAGCAGCGCCAGGAATGAGCAGTTCTTC
>-|TRBD2|TRBV5-1|TRBJ2-5
CASSLGLAGPQETQYF
TGCGCCAGCAGCTTGGGACTAGCGGGGCCTCAAGAGACCCAGTACTTC
>-|-|TRBV9|TRBJ1-3
CASSVYSGIYSGNTIYF
TGTGCCAGCAGCGTCTATTCGGGGATTTACTCTGGAAACACCATATATTTT
>-|TRBD1|TRBV18|TRBJ2-6
CASSPQGAAGANVLTF
TGTGCCAGCTCACCACAGGGGGCGGCTGGGGCCAACGTCCTGACTTTC